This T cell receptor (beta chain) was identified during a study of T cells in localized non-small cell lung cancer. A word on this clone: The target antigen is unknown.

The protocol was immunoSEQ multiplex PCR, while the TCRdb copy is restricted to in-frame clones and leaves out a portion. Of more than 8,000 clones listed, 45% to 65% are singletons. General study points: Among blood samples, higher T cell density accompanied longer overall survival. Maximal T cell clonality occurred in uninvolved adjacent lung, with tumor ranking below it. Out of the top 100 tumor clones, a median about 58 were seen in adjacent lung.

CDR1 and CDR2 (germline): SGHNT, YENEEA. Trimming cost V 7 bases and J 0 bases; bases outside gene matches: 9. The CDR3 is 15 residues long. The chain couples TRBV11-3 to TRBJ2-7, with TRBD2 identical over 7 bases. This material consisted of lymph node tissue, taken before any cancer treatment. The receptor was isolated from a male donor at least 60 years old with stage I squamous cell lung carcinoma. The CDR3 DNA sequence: TGTGCCAGCACCTATCGGCGGGGGTCCTCCTACGAGCAGTACTTC. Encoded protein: CASTYRRGSSYEQYF. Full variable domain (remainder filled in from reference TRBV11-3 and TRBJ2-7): EAGVVQSPRYKIIEKKQPVAFWCNPISGHNTLYWYLQNLGQGPELLIRYENEEAVDDSQLPKDRFSAERLKGVDSTLKIQPAELGDSAVYLCASTYRRGSSYEQYFGPGTRLTVT.